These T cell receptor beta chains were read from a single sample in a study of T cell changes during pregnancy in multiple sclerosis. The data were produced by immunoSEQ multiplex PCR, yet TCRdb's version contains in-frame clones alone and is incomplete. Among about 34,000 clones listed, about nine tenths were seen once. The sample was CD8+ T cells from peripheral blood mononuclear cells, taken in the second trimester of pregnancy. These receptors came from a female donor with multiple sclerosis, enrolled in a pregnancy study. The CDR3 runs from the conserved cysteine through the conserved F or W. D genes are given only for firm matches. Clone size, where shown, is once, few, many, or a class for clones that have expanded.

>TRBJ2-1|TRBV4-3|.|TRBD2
CASSQERERWNEQFF
TGCGCCAGCAGCCAGGAGCGGGAGAGGTGGAATGAGCAGTTCTTC
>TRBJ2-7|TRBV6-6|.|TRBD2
CASRHLAGINEQYF
TGTGCCAGCAGACACCTAGCGGGAATCAACGAGCAGTACTTC
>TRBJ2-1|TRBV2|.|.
CASSAGGYNEQFF
TGTGCCAGCAGTGCCGGGGGCTACAATGAGCAGTTCTTC
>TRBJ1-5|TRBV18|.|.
CASSDLQGRGHNQPQHF
TGTGCCAGCTCAGATCTACAGGGTAGGGGACACAATCAGCCCCAGCATTTT
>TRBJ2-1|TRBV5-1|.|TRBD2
CASSLGVAGGSYNEQFF
TGCGCCAGCAGCTTGGGGGTAGCGGGAGGCTCCTACAATGAGCAGTTCTTC
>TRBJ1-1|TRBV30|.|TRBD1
CAWNPGQGNTEAFF
TGTGCCTGGAACCCTGGACAGGGCAACACTGAAGCTTTCTTT
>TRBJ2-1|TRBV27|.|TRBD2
CASSFISGRAGEQFF
TGTGCCAGCAGTTTCATTAGCGGGAGGGCCGGTGAGCAGTTCTTC
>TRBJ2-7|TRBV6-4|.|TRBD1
CASSESSGGNYEQYF
TGTGCCAGCAGTGAATCATCAGGGGGCAACTACGAGCAGTACTTC
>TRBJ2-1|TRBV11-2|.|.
CASSLDSSSYNEQFF
TGTGCCAGCAGCTTGGACTCGAGCTCCTACAATGAGCAGTTCTTC
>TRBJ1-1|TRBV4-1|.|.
CASSVGLTEAFF
TGCGCCAGCAGCGTGGGACTGACTGAAGCTTTCTTT
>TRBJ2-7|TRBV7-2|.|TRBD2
CASSQLAGEEQYF
TGTGCCAGCAGCCAACTAGCGGGAGAGGAGCAGTACTTC
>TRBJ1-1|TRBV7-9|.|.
CASSLRDTEAFF
TGTGCCAGCAGCTTACGGGACACTGAAGCTTTCTTT
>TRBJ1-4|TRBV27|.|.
CASSQWRRDEKLFF
TGTGCCAGCAGCCAATGGCGGAGGGATGAAAAACTGTTTTTT
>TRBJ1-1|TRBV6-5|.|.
CASSYWEGLNTEAFF
TGTGCCAGCAGTTACTGGGAGGGTTTGAACACTGAAGCTTTCTTT
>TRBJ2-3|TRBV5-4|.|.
CASSFLAGADTQYF
TGTGCCAGCAGCTTTCTAGCCGGCGCAGATACGCAGTATTTT
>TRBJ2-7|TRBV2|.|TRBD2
CASSEARGFWEQYF
TGTGCCAGCAGTGAAGCGCGGGGGTTTTGGGAGCAGTACTTC
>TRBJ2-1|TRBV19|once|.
CASKLSRSSYNEQFF
TGTGCCAGTAAATTATCCAGAAGCTCCTACAATGAGCAGTTCTTC
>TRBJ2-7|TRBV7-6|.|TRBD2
CASSLATSGRLDEQYF
TGTGCCAGCAGCTTAGCGACTAGCGGGAGGCTCGACGAGCAGTACTTC
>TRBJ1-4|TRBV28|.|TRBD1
CASSLYRGNEKLFF
TGTGCCAGCAGTTTGTACAGGGGGAATGAAAAACTGTTTTTT
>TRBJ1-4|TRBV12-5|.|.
CASGLDLSSGDEKLFF
TGTGCTAGTGGTTTGGATCTGAGCTCGGGGGATGAAAAACTGTTTTTT
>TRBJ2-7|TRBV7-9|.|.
CASSPGGRRSEQYF
TGTGCCAGCAGCCCTGGCGGTCGTAGGTCCGAGCAGTACTTC
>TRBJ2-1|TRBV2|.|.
CARIRPGNEQFF
TGTGCCAGGATTAGACCGGGCAATGAGCAGTTCTTC
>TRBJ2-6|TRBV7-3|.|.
CASSLESGANVLTF
TGTGCCAGCAGCTTAGAGTCTGGGGCCAACGTCCTGACTTTC
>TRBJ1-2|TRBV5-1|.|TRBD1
CASSQYRGHNYGYTF
TGCGCCAGCAGCCAATACAGGGGGCATAACTATGGCTACACCTTC
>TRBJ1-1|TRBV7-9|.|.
CASSLGSWRSTEAFF
TGTGCCAGCAGCTTAGGATCTTGGCGGTCGACTGAAGCTTTCTTT
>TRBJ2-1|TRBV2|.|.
CASLGGPRVFF
TGTGCCAGCCTAGGAGGGCCAAGGGTATTCTTC
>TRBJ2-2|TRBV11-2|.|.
CASSSTGELFF
TGTGCCAGCAGCTCGACCGGGGAGCTGTTTTTT
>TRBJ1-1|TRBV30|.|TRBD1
CAWRVRWDRGDTEAFF
TGTGCCTGGAGAGTACGGTGGGACAGGGGGGACACTGAAGCTTTCTTT
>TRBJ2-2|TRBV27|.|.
CASRPEVYTGELFF
TGTGCCAGCAGACCAGAGGTGTACACCGGGGAGCTGTTTTTT
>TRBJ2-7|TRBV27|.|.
CASRGGSYEQYF
TGTGCCAGCAGGGGGGGCTCCTACGAGCAGTACTTC
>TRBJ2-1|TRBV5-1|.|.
CASSLVTGTGNEQFF
TGCGCCAGCAGCTTGGTGACTGGGACTGGCAATGAGCAGTTCTTC
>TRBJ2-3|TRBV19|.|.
CASSIAITSPDTQYF
TGTGCCAGTAGTATAGCGATCACGAGCCCAGATACGCAGTATTTT
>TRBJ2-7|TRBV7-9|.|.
CASSSVYEQYF
TGTGCCAGCAGCTCAGTGTACGAGCAGTACTTC
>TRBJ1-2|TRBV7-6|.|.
CASSLQEGDGYTF
TGTGCCAGCAGCTTACAGGAGGGCGATGGCTACACCTTC
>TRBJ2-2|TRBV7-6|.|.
CASSPFWVGVSNTGELFF
TGTGCCAGCAGCCCCTTCTGGGTAGGGGTTTCAAACACCGGGGAGCTGTTTTTT
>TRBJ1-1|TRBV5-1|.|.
CASSFRQGNTEAFF
TGCGCCAGCAGCTTTCGGCAGGGGAACACTGAAGCTTTCTTT
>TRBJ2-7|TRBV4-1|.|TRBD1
CASSQGKDRDDYEQYF
TGCGCCAGCAGCCAGGGAAAGGACAGGGACGATTACGAGCAGTACTTC
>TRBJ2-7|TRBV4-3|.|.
CASSQGSGGEYEQYF
TGCGCCAGCAGCCAGGGGTCAGGAGGGGAATACGAGCAGTACTTC
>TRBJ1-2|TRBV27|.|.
CASSLTVDYGYTF
TGTGCCAGCAGTTTGACAGTGGACTATGGCTACACCTTC
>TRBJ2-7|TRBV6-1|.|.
CASSGVREGYEQYF
TGTGCCAGCAGTGGTGTACGTGAGGGTTACGAGCAGTACTTC
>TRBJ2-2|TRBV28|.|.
CASSLPGPGELFF
TGTGCCAGCAGTTTACCAGGTCCCGGGGAGCTGTTTTTT
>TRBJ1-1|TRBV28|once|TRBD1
CASSFKPPAGGQGGRTEAFF
TGTGCCAGCAGTTTCAAACCCCCCGCCGGAGGGCAGGGGGGCAGGACTGAAGCTTTCTTT
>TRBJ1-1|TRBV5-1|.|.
CASSLAGVTEAFF
TGCGCCAGCAGCTTGGCCGGGGTGACTGAAGCTTTCTTT
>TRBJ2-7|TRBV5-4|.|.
CASSLMAFSEQYF
TGTGCCAGCAGCTTGATGGCATTCTCCGAGCAGTACTTC
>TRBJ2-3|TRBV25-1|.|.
CASSWSGADTQYF
TGTGCCAGCAGTTGGTCGGGAGCAGATACGCAGTATTTT
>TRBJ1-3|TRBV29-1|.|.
CSVVHGELSGNTIYF
TGCAGCGTTGTCCATGGAGAACTCTCTGGAAACACCATATATTTT
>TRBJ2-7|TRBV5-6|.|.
CASSGGHSVYEQYF
TGTGCCAGCAGTGGCGGGCATAGCGTCTACGAGCAGTACTTC
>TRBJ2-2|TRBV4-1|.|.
CASSLSGTNTGELFF
TGCGCCAGCAGCCTAAGCGGTACGAACACCGGGGAGCTGTTTTTT
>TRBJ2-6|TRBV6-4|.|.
CASSEQSSGANVLTF
TGTGCCAGCAGTGAACAGAGCTCTGGGGCCAACGTCCTGACTTTC
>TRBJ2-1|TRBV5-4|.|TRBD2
CASSYSSGIGFFEQFF
TGTGCCAGCAGCTACTCTAGCGGGATAGGGTTTTTTGAGCAGTTCTTC
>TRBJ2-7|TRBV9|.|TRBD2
CASSVGASGSYEQYF
TGTGCCAGCAGCGTAGGGGCTAGCGGATCCTACGAGCAGTACTTC
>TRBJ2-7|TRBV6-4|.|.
CASKQGPYEQYF
TGTGCCAGCAAACAGGGTCCCTACGAGCAGTACTTC
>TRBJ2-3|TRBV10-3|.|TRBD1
CAISEPTGAATDTQYF
TGTGCCATCAGTGAGCCGACAGGGGCCGCGACAGATACGCAGTATTTT
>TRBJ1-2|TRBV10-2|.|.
CASSESIEPNYGYTF
TGCGCCAGCAGTGAGTCCATAGAACCTAACTATGGCTACACCTTC
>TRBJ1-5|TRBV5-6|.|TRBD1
CASSFTGGNQPQHF
TGTGCCAGCAGCTTTACAGGGGGCAATCAGCCCCAGCATTTT
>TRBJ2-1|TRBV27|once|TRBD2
CASSLLRTSGDQFF
TGTGCCAGCAGTTTATTAAGGACTAGCGGAGATCAGTTCTTC
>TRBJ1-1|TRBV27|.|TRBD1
CASSFSRGRMNTEAFF
TGTGCCAGCAGTTTTTCCAGGGGGCGAATGAACACTGAAGCTTTCTTT
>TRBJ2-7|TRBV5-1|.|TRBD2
CASSDWTSGNEQYF
TGCGCCAGCAGCGATTGGACTAGCGGGAACGAGCAGTACTTC